One T cell receptor beta chain is described in this entry. This specimen includes other DNA sequences encoding the same CDR3. The entry originates in a study of blood T cell repertoires in COVID-19. Study in general: The United States, Italy and Spain provided the acute and convalescent COVID-19 samples. The analysed material was cDNA or gDNA that came from T cells, B-cell-depleted T cells, or PBMCs.

Under the authors' procedure: It was from reference gene primer amplification that nucleated cell counts were estimated. The table came from immunoSEQ multiplex PCR; TCRdb's copy has only in-frame clones and leaves some out. For V, J and clone size, that table is used; D and trimming come from the DNA. Here the sample spans around 300,000 clones, approximately 91% being singletons. Germline loops: CDR1 SEHNR, CDR2 FQNEAQ (reference sequence). The ends lost 1 base at V and 0 bases at J; junction bases unmatched: 2. The CDR3 covers 16 residues. The TCR comes from a woman aged 35 to 49 who had recovered from COVID-19. The source material was peripheral blood. The rearrangement joins TRBV7-9 to TRBJ2-2; TRBD1 agrees at 7 bases. This CDR3 reads CASSLGQGANTGELFF. DNA of the CDR3: TGTGCCAGCAGCTTAGGTCAGGGGGCGAACACCGGGGAGCTGTTTTTT.